This T cell receptor beta chain emerged from a study of blood T cell repertoires in COVID-19. Study in general: COVID-19 samples collected from the United States, Italy and Spain covered acute and convalescent phases. Sample material is recorded as cDNA or gDNA derived from T cells, B-cell-depleted T cells, or PBMCs.

Germline V gene lookup returns CDR1 KGHSH and CDR2 LQKENI. With 3 bases removed from V and 0 bases from J, the gap between germline ends came to 9 bases. The CDR3 covers 14 residues. The repertoire was sequenced with immunoSEQ multiplex PCR; TCRdb's copy has only in-frame clones and lacks some. The table includes approximately 230,000 clones, more than 70% detected once. Enrolled during active infection, Seattle patients were then followed longitudinally. This clonotype was obtained from a woman in her twenties or thirties with COVID-19, enrolled during active disease. The sample was peripheral blood. The gene calls are TRBV18 and TRBJ2-7; D is ambiguous. This CDR3 is CASSPTESSYEQYV. The CDR3 bases are TGTGCCAGCTCACCGACTGAGAGCTCCTACGAGCAGTACGTC.